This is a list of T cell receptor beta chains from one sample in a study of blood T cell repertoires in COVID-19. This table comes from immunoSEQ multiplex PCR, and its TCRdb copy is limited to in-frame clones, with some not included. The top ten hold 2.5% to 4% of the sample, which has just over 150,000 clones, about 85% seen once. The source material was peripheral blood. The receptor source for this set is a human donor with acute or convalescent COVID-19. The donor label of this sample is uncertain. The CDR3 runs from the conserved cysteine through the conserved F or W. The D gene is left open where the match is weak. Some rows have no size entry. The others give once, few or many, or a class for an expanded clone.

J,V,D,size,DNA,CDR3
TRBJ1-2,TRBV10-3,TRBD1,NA,TGTGCCATCAGGGGGACAGGGAACTATGGCTACACCTTC,CAIRGTGNYGYTF
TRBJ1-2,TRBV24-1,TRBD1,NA,TGTGCCACCAGTACGACAGGGTTCGACTATGGCTACACCTTC,CATSTTGFDYGYTF
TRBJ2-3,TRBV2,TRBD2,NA,TGTGCCAGCCGTCACCGGGGGGGCCTGGATACGCAGTATTTT,CASRHRGGLDTQYF
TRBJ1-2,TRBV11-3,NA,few,TGTGCCAGCAGCTCAGGGGTCTATGGCTACACCTTC,CASSSGVYGYTF
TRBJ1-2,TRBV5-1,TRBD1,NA,TGCGCCAGCAGCTTGGAAGAGACAGGGCAGAGTGGCTACACCTTC,CASSLEETGQSGYTF
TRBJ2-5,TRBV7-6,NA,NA,TGTGCCAGCAGCATGAGGGAGACCCAGTACTTC,CASSMRETQYF
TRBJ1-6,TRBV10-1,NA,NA,TGCGCCAGCAGTCCCAGGCTGGATTCACCCCTCCACTTT,CASSPRLDSPLHF
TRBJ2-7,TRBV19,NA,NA,TGTGCCAGTAGTCCCTCCTACGGGTCCAGGGTCTACGAGCAGTACTTC,CASSPSYGSRVYEQYF
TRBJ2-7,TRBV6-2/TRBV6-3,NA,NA,TGTGCCAGCACCCCAGGGGGGGCGCGGGAGCAGTACTTC,CASTPGGAREQYF
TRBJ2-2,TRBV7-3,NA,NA,TGTGCCAGCAGCTTCGGAGGGTACGTGAACACCGGGGAGCTGTTTTTT,CASSFGGYVNTGELFF
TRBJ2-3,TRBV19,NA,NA,TGTGCCAGTAGTATTGGTCCAGGGAAGGTGAATACGCAGTATTTT,CASSIGPGKVNTQYF
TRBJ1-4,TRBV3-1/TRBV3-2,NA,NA,TGTGCCAGCAGCCAAGTCTCCCAGGGTAGCGAAAAACTGTTTTTT,CASSQVSQGSEKLFF
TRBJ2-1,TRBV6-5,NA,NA,TGTGCCAGCAGTTACTCGACGGGACACCCCTACAATGAGCAGTTCTTC,CASSYSTGHPYNEQFF
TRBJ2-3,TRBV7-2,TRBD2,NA,TGTGCCAGCAGCTTAGTCCAGCGGGGGGGCCGCGCAGATACGCAGTATTTT,CASSLVQRGGRADTQYF
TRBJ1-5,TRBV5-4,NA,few,TGTGCCAGCAGCTTGGGTGGGCAGAATAGCAATCAGCCCCAGCATTTT,CASSLGGQNSNQPQHF
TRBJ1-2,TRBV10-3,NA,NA,TGTGCCATCAGAGAGGACATTAACTATGGCTACACCTTC,CAIREDINYGYTF
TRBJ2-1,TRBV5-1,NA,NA,TGCGCCAGCAGCTTGGCTTCAGGGGCTAGGTACAATGAGCAGTTCTTC,CASSLASGARYNEQFF
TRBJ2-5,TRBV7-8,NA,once,TGTGCCAGCAGCTTAAGCAGGGTGACGCGTGCCAAAGAGACCCAGTACTTC,CASSLSRVTRAKETQYF
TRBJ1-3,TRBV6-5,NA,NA,TGTGCCAGCAGTTACCGGGGGGCGCGAGGAAACACCATATATTTT,CASSYRGARGNTIYF
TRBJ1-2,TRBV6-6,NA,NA,TGTGCCAGCAGTTACTCAGGACGCGGGGGTGAGGCTGGCTACACCTTC,CASSYSGRGGEAGYTF
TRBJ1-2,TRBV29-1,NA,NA,TGCAGCGTTGAACTCCCAGGCCTTGGGAACTATGGCTACACCTTC,CSVELPGLGNYGYTF
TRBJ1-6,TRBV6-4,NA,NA,TGTGCCAGCAGTGACGGCAGGGAAAGTTCACCCCTCCACTTT,CASSDGRESSPLHF
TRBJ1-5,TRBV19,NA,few,TGTGCCAGTAGTACAGACTATAGCAATCAGCCCCAGCATTTT,CASSTDYSNQPQHF
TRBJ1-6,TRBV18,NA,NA,TGTGCCAGCTCACAGGGGGTGGATTCACCCCTCCACTTT,CASSQGVDSPLHF
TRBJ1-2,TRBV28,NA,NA,TGTGCCAGCAGTTCCCCCCGCGGAGGGAAGGTCTATGGCTACACCTTC,CASSSPRGGKVYGYTF
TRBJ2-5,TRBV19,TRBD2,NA,TGTGCCAGTAGTAAAATAGCGGGGGGGCCTGAAGAGACCCAGTACTTC,CASSKIAGGPEETQYF
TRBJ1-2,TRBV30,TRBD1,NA,TGTGCCTGGATCCGGACAGGGAATAACTATGGCTACACCTTC,CAWIRTGNNYGYTF
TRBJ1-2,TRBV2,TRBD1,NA,TGTGCCAGCAGTGTGACAGGGGCGTATGGCTACACCTTC,CASSVTGAYGYTF
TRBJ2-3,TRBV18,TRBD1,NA,TGTGCCAGCTCACCTCAGGGGGCTGGAGCAGATACGCAGTATTTT,CASSPQGAGADTQYF
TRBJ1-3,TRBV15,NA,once,TGTGCCACCAGCAATCACAGGGATTCAGGAAACACCATATATTTT,CATSNHRDSGNTIYF
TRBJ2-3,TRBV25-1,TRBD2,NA,TGTGCCAGCAGCCGACTAGCGGGAGATACGCAGTATTTT,CASSRLAGDTQYF
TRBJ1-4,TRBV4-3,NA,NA,TGCGCCAGCAGCCCTAAGGGAGGGAACGAAAAACTGTTTTTT,CASSPKGGNEKLFF
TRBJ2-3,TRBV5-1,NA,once,TGCGCCAGCAGCTCCGAGCCTGGCACAGATACGCAGTATTTT,CASSSEPGTDTQYF
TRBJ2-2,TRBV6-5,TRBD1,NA,TGTGCCAGCAGTTCGGACAGGGGCGACACCGGGGAGCTGTTTTTT,CASSSDRGDTGELFF
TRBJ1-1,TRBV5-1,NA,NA,TGCGCCAGCAGCTTCCCCGGGTCTCTCACTGAAGCTTTCTTT,CASSFPGSLTEAFF
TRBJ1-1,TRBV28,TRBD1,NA,TGTGCCAGCAGCCGCAGGGGGGCTAACACTGAAGCTTTCTTT,CASSRRGANTEAFF
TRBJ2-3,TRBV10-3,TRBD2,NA,TGTGCCATCAGTGGGACTAGCGGACGATCGGATACGCAGTATTTT,CAISGTSGRSDTQYF
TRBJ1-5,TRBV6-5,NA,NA,TGTGCCAGCAATCGTGGGGTTCGGGATCCTCAGCCCCAGCATTTT,CASNRGVRDPQPQHF
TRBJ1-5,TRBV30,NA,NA,TGTGCCTGGAATGCGGGACGGATCAATCAGCCCCAGCATTTT,CAWNAGRINQPQHF
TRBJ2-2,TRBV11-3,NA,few,TGTGCCAGCAGCCAAAGAATACTAGCGAACACCGGGGAGCTGTTTTTT,CASSQRILANTGELFF
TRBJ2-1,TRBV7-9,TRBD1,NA,TGTGCCAGCAGCCGGACAGGGAGAAACGAGCAGTTCTTC,CASSRTGRNEQFF
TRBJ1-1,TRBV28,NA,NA,TGTGCCAGCAGTTTGGGGGACGGGGGGAACACTGAAGCTTTCTTT,CASSLGDGGNTEAFF